Included here is one TCR beta chain sequence, with context. The assay was immunoSEQ multiplex PCR, and TCRdb's table has in-frame clones only and misses some. This sample carries hundreds of thousands of clones, roughly 86% of them seen once, and the ten largest clones take roughly 4%. The sample belongs to a study of blood T cell repertoires in COVID-19. The V and J ends lost 0 bases and 0 bases respectively, with 8 bases between them. The CDR3 covers 15 residues. Germline V CDR1 and CDR2: WNHNN, SYGVQD (reference sequence). Sequenced material: PBMCs or T cells enriched from blood (not recorded which). This sequence joins TRBV10-1 and TRBJ1-1; D call uncertain. This TCR came from a woman in her twenties or thirties with acute COVID-19. In nucleotides, the CDR3 is TGCGCCAGCAGTGAGTCCCCGGGGATGAACACTGAAGCTTTCTTT. Translation gives CASSESPGMNTEAFF.